These 7 T cell receptor beta chains originate from one sample sequenced in a study of blood T cells in healthy people across ages. For the second PCR, which ran for about 7 to 12 cycles, a sample-barcoded 5' primer and a J-beta primer mix were used. TCRdb ran MiXCR on the 5' RACE reads and lists one entry per CDR3 protein. The sample includes about 640,000 distinct CDR3 sequences, under 70% of them seen just once. The sample comprised blood. The receptor set was obtained from a man aged 55 to 69 in good health.

The chain is built from TRBV6-5 and TRBJ2-5; 7 bases line up with TRBD2. J lost 1 base, V lost 0 bases, and 11 bases had no gene match. This CDR3 spans 18 amino acids. CDR1 and CDR2 from the germline V gene are MNHEY and SVGAGI. The CDR3 sequence: CASSYSRFAGDLQETQYF. CDR3 in DNA: TGTGCCAGCAGTTACTCGAGATTCGCGGGGGACCTCCAAGAGACCCAGTACTTC.

This clonotype was seen at least ten times. V and J are TRBV20-1 and TRBJ1-4, with 7 bases fitting TRBD1. This CDR3 comprises 17 residues. In germline, CDR1 is DFQATT, CDR2 SNEGSKA (reference sequence). Trimming took 0 bases from V and 0 from J; bases not matched to a gene: 7. The CDR3 region is CSARDLRGVATNEKLFF. The CDR3, as DNA: TGCAGTGCTAGAGATCTCAGGGGGGTTGCAACTAATGAAAAACTGTTTTTT.

As DNA, the CDR3 is TGCGCCAGCAGCTTAGCGGGCGGCCAGCCCCAGCATTTT. Its translation is CASSLAGGQPQHF. The V call is TRBV5-1, the J call TRBJ1-5; D uncertain. CDR3 size: 13 residues. Trimming took 2 bases from V and 7 from J, leaving 10 bases between them. Germline CDR1 SGHRS, CDR2 YFSETQ. Looking up the rest from reference TRBV5-1 and TRBJ1-5 gives the full variable domain: KAGVTQTPRYLIKTRGQQVTLSCSPISGHRSVSWYQQTPGQGLQFLFEYFSETQRNKGNFPGRFSGRQFSNSRSEMNVSTLELGDSALYLCASSLAGGQPQHFGDGTRLSIL.

This clonotype was picked up a small number of times. The chain links TRBV10-3 to TRBJ2-5, with TRBD1 identical over 8 bases. The CDR3 extends over 15 amino acids. V trimming: 4 bases; J trimming: 7 bases; junction bases outside the gene matches: 11. Germline values: CDR1 ENHRY, CDR2 SYGVKD. The CDR3 loop is CAISGPGQAQGTQYF. The CDR3 DNA reads TGTGCCATCAGTGGGCCGGGACAGGCCCAGGGGACCCAGTACTTC.

V and J are TRBV5-8 and TRBJ2-5; no definite D call. Near its end, the DNA agrees better with TRBJ2-4, so the J call may be wrong. The CDR3 consists of 12 residues. The germline V gene has CDR1 SGHTS and CDR2 YDEGEE. The CDR3 reads CASSPRPDIQYF. The CDR3 DNA reads TGTGCCAGCAGCCCCCGCCCGGACATTCAGTACTTC.

This clonotype was seen a few times. The chain employs TRBV11-2 and TRBJ2-7, with 9 bases lining up with TRBD2. With V trimmed by 5 bases and J by 4 bases, 9 bases remained unmatched. The CDR3 runs 15 residues. The germline V gene encodes CDR1 SGHAT and CDR2 FQNNGV. CDR3 DNA sequence: TGTGCCAGCAGCGCGGGACTAGCTAGAGGGTACGAGCAGTACTTC. Its translation is CASSAGLARGYEQYF. Together with reference TRBV11-2 and TRBJ2-7, the CDR3 gives the full variable domain: EAGVAQSPRYKIIEKRQSVAFWCNPISGHATLYWYQQILGQGPKLLIQFQNNGVVDDSQLPKDRFSAERLKGVDSTLKIQPAKLEDSAVYLCASSAGLARGYEQYFGPGTRLTVT.

This clonotype was recorded once. This chain links TRBV9 with TRBJ2-7; 7 bases align to TRBD1. CDR1 SGDLS and CDR2 YYNGEE come from the germline V gene. Germline trimming cut 0 bases from V and 6 bases from J; bases unmatched to any gene: 9. The CDR3 has 15 amino acids. The CDR3 DNA reads TGTGCCAGCAGCGTAGGGGGACAGTCCTCCGGCGAGCAGTACTTC. This encodes CASSVGGQSSGEQYF. Full variable domain (rest looked up from reference TRBV9 and TRBJ2-7): DSGVTQTPKHLITATGQRVTLRCSPRSGDLSVYWYQQSLDQGLQFLIQYYNGEERAKGNILERFSAQQFPDLHSELNLSSLELGDSALYFCASSVGGQSSGEQYFGPGTRLTVT.